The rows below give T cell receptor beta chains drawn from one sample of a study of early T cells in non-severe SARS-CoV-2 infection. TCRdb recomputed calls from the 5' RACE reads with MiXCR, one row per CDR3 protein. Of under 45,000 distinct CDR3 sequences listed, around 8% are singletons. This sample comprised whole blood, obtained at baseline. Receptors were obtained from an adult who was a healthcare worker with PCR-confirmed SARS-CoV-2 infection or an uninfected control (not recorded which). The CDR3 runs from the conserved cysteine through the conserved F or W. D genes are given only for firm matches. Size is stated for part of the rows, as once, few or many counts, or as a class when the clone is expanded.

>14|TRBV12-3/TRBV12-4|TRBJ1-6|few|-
CASSLATHNSPLHF
TGTGCCAGCAGTTTAGCGACACACAATTCACCCCTCCACTTT
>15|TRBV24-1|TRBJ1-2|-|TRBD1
CATSDPATGDYGYTF
TGTGCCACCAGTGACCCCGCGACAGGGGACTATGGCTACACCTTC
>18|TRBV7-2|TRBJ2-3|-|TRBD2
CASSHSVWSGGPTDTQYF
TGTGCCAGCAGCCACTCCGTGTGGAGCGGGGGGCCCACAGATACGCAGTATTTT
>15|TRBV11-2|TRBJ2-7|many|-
CASSFTGSAGYEQYF
TGTGCCAGCAGCTTTACAGGCTCCGCTGGATACGAGCAGTACTTC
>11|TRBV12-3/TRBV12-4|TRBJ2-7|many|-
CASSLREEQYF
TGTGCCAGCAGTTTGAGGGAGGAGCAGTACTTC
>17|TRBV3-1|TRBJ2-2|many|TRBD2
CASSQGVAAGLTGELFF
TGTGCCAGCAGCCAAGGTGTTGCAGCGGGACTAACCGGGGAGCTGTTTTTT
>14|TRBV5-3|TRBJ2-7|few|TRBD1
CARSLGQGNYEQYF
TGTGCCAGAAGCTTGGGACAGGGGAACTACGAGCAGTACTTC
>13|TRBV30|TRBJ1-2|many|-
CAWSVRLGEGYTF
TGTGCCTGGAGTGTACGGCTAGGGGAAGGCTACACCTTC
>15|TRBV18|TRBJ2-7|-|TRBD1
CASSPQGTVNYEQYF
TGTGCCAGCTCACCACAGGGGACAGTTAATTACGAGCAGTACTTC
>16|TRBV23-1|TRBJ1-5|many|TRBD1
CASSQLRDRGVQPQHF
TGCGCCAGCAGTCAATTGCGGGACAGGGGTGTTCAGCCCCAGCATTTT
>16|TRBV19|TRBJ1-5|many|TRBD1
CASSIYDRGGNQPQHF
TGTGCCAGTAGTATCTACGACAGGGGAGGAAATCAGCCCCAGCATTTT
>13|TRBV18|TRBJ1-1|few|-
CASSPRVNTEAFF
TGTGCCAGCTCACCACGGGTAAACACTGAAGCTTTCTTT
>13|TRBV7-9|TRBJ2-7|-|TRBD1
CASSWTGSYEQYF
TGTGCCAGCAGCTGGACAGGGAGTTACGAGCAGTACTTC
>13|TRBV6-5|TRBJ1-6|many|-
CASSSAPLTPLHF
TGTGCCAGCAGTTCGGCCCCACTTACTCCCCTCCACTTT
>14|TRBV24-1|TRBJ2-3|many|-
CATSDPLRTDTQYF
TGTGCCACCAGTGATCCGTTGCGCACAGATACGCAGTATTTT
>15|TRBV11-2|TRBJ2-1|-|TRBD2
CASSLTSGGGNEQFF
TGTGCCAGCAGTTTGACTAGCGGGGGGGGCAATGAGCAGTTCTTC
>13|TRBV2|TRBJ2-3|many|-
CASRGDNTDTQYF
TGTGCCAGCAGGGGGGACAACACAGATACGCAGTATTTT
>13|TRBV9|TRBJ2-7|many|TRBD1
CASSLRQGYEQYF
TGTGCCAGCAGCCTCCGACAGGGCTACGAGCAGTACTTC
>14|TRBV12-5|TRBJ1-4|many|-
CASGSGPIGEKLFF
TGTGCTAGTGGCTCGGGACCTATTGGGGAAAAACTGTTTTTT
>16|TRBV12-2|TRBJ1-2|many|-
CASRSRRRSLGCGYTF
TGTGCAAGTCGCTCCCGGCGGAGGTCATTGGGTTGTGGCTACACCTTC
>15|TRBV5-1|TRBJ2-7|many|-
CASSLGGQRGYEQYF
TGCGCCAGCAGCTTGGGGGGTCAGAGGGGCTACGAGCAGTACTTC
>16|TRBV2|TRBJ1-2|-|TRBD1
CASSDGQGASNYGYTF
TGTGCCAGCAGTGATGGGCAGGGGGCGTCGAACTATGGCTACACCTTC
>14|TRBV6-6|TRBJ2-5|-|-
CASRRPDGQETQYF
TGTGCCAGCAGACGACCGGACGGACAAGAGACCCAGTACTTC
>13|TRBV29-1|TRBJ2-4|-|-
CSARGAEVNIQYF
TGCAGCGCCCGGGGGGCGGAGGTGAACATTCAGTACTTC
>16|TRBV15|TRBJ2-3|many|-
CATSREGGGFTDTQYF
TGTGCCACCAGCAGAGAGGGAGGAGGTTTCACAGATACGCAGTATTTT
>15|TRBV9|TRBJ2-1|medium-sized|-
CASSVAPDTYNEQFF
TGTGCCAGCAGCGTAGCTCCGGATACCTACAATGAGCAGTTCTTC
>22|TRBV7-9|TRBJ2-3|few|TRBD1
CASSLGVATGGNGLLYTDTQYF
TGTGCCAGCAGCTTAGGGGTTGCGACAGGGGGCAATGGCCTCCTCTACACAGATACGCAGTATTTT
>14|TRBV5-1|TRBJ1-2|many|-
CASSPRGDGYGYTF
TGCGCCAGCAGCCCCCGAGGGGACGGATATGGCTACACCTTC
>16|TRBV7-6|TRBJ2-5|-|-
CASSSAGPLREETQYF
TGTGCCAGCAGCTCGGCCGGCCCACTCAGGGAAGAGACCCAGTACTTC
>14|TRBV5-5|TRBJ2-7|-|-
CASSSPYGAYEQYF
TGTGCCAGCAGCTCGCCGTACGGAGCCTACGAGCAGTACTTC
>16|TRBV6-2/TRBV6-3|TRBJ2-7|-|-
CASSFKQTESSYEQYF
TGTGCCAGCAGTTTCAAACAGACGGAAAGCTCCTACGAGCAGTACTTC
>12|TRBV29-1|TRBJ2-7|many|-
CSVPSNNSFRYF
TGCAGCGTCCCTTCCAATAACTCCTTCCGATACTTC
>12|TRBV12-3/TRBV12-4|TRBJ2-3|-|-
CASTIKGDTQYF
TGTGCCAGCACCATTAAGGGAGATACGCAGTATTTT
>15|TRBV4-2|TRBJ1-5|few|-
CASSQGAGPNQPQHF
TGTGCCAGCAGCCAAGGCGCAGGGCCCAATCAGCCCCAGCATTTT
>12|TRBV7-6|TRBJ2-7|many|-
CASSQGGYEQYF
TGTGCCAGCAGCCAGGGGGGGTACGAGCAGTACTTC
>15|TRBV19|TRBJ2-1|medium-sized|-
CASIQPRDGNNEQFF
TGTGCCAGTATCCAACCAAGGGACGGGAACAATGAGCAGTTCTTC
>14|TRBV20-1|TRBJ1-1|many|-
CSALAPQMLTEAFF
TGCAGTGCCCTAGCCCCACAGATGCTCACTGAAGCTTTCTTT
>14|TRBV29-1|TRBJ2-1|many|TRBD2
CSVEGTSGFNEQFF
TGCAGCGTTGAGGGGACTAGCGGATTCAATGAGCAGTTCTTC
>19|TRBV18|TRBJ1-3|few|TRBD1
CASSPFWDRERSSGNTIYF
TGTGCCAGCTCACCCTTCTGGGACAGGGAAAGGAGCTCTGGAAACACCATATATTTT
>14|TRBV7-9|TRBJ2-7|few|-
CASSGTGSSYEQYF
TGTGCCAGCAGCGGCACTGGGAGCTCCTACGAGCAGTACTTC
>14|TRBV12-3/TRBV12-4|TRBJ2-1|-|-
CASTQWGTNNEQFF
TGTGCCAGCACTCAGTGGGGTACCAACAATGAGCAGTTCTTC
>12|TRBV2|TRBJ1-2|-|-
CASTTTSYGYTF
TGTGCCAGCACCACGACGTCGTATGGCTACACCTTC
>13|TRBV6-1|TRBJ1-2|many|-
CASRETVDYGYTF
TGTGCCAGCAGGGAGACAGTCGATTATGGCTACACCTTC
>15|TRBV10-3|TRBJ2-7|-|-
CAISEGISRVYEQYF
TGTGCCATCAGTGAGGGGATTAGCCGGGTGTACGAGCAGTACTTC
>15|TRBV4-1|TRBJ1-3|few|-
CASSSGQASGNTIYF
TGCGCCAGCAGCTCGGGACAAGCCTCTGGAAACACCATATATTTT
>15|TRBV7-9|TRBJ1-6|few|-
CASSPRDPKISPLHF
TGTGCCAGCAGCCCCCGGGACCCAAAGATTTCACCCCTCCACTTT
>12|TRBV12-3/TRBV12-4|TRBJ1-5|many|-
CAISDINQPQHF
TGTGCCATCTCGGATATTAATCAGCCCCAGCATTTT
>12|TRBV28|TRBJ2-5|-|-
CASKESGETQYF
TGTGCCAGCAAAGAGTCGGGGGAGACCCAGTACTTC
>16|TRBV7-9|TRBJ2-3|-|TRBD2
CASSPGLAITRDTQYF
TGTGCCAGCAGCCCCGGACTAGCTATAACCAGGGATACGCAGTATTTT
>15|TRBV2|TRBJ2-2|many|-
CASSLTGSSPGELFF
TGTGCCAGCAGCTTGACAGGCTCTTCCCCCGGGGAGCTGTTTTTT
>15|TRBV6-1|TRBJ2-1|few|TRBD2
CASSVGGEGLNEQFF
TGTGCCAGCAGTGTGGGGGGGGAGGGATTGAATGAGCAGTTCTTC
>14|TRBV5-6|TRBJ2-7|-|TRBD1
CASSLGQGVNEQYF
TGTGCCAGCAGCTTGGGACAGGGCGTCAACGAGCAGTACTTC
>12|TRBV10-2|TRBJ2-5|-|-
CASSQGRETQYF
TGCGCCAGCAGCCAGGGTCGAGAGACCCAGTACTTC
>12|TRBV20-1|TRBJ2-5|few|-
CSASEQVETQYF
TGCAGTGCTAGCGAGCAGGTGGAGACCCAGTACTTC
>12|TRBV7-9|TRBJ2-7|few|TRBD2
CASSPPGRGQYF
TGTGCCAGCAGCCCGCCGGGGAGGGGGCAGTACTTC
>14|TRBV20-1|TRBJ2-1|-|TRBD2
CSAAGGSSYNEQFF
TGCAGTGCTGCGGGGGGAAGCTCCTACAATGAGCAGTTCTTC
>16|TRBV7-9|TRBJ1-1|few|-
CASSITLGPRGTEAFF
TGTGCCAGCAGTATTACCCTAGGGCCGAGGGGGACTGAAGCTTTCTTT
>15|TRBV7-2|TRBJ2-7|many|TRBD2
CASSSSLAGGGEQYF
TGTGCCAGCAGCTCGTCACTAGCGGGGGGTGGTGAGCAGTACTTC
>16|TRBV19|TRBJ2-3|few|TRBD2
CASSTGLAGNTDTQYF
TGTGCCAGTAGTACGGGACTAGCGGGGAACACAGATACGCAGTATTTT